What follows are 20 T cell receptor beta chains derived from one specimen sequenced in a study of blood T cell repertoires in COVID-19. Generated by immunoSEQ multiplex PCR, the TCRdb table keeps only in-frame clones and is missing some. The sample lists around 100,000 clones, 75% to 90% occurring once. The sample was peripheral blood. The source is a woman older than 75 with acute or convalescent COVID-19.

The chain employs TRBV25-1 and TRBJ2-7; no firm D call. V was trimmed by 4 bases and J by 7 bases, leaving 8 bases between them. The CDR3 sequence is 11 residues long. CDR1 MGHDK and CDR2 SYGVNS come from the germline V gene. CDR3 loop: CASSGSREQYF. The CDR3 DNA reads as TGTGCCAGCAGTGGATCGCGGGAGCAGTACTTC.

This clone was seen only once. The chain links TRBV18 to TRBJ1-1; TRBD1 aligns across 8 bases. The germline V gene encodes CDR1 KGHSH and CDR2 LQKENI. V was pared by 0 bases and J by 5 bases, with 5 bases of the junction left unmatched. The CDR3 is made up of 15 amino acids. The CDR3: CASSPPAGGRTEAFF. Written as DNA, the CDR3 is TGTGCCAGCTCACCACCGGCAGGGGGCAGGACTGAAGCTTTCTTT.

This clone occurred once. The chain uses TRBV2 and TRBJ2-5, with D perhaps matching TRBD2 (6 bases). This CDR3 region has 13 residues. Germline CDR1 is SNHLY and CDR2 is FYNNEI. Trimming removed 4 bases at V and 7 bases at J, with 13 bases between. CDR3 protein: CASSVGGFGTQYF. DNA for the CDR3: TGTGCCAGCAGTGTTGGAGGGTTCGGGACCCAGTACTTC.

V is TRBV28 and J is TRBJ1-3, with D hard to call. CDR1 is MDHEN, CDR2 SYDVKM, per germline. The length of the CDR3 is 14 residues. V was shortened by 4 bases and J by 2 bases, with 9 bases between the two germline ends. The chain's CDR3 is CASSSYSPGNTIYF. The CDR3 DNA reads TGTGCCAGCAGTTCTTACAGTCCTGGAAACACCATATATTTT. The variable domain in full, with the rest retrieved from reference TRBV28 and TRBJ1-3, is DVKVTQSSRYLVKRTGEKVFLECVQDMDHENMFWYRQDPGLGLRLIYFSYDVKMKEKGDIPEGYSVSREKKERFSLILESASTNQTSMYLCASSSYSPGNTIYFGEGSWLTVV.

Regarding this clone: Relative to the germline gene, one junction end is altered; a read error may explain this. The CDR3, as DNA: TGTGCCAGGAGTCAGGGGGCTACGCAGTATTTT. It specifies CARSQGATQYF. The chain has TRBV30 and TRBJ2-3, with TRBD1 identical over 8 bases. Germline V gives CDR1 GTSNPN, CDR2 SVGIG (reference sequence). The CDR3 has 11 amino acids.

Note on this clone: Other DNA sequences from this sample encode an identical CDR3 as well. V is TRBV12-3 or TRBV12-4 and J is TRBJ2-7; 10 nucleotides line up with TRBD1. J lost 4 bases, V lost 5 bases, and 2 bases had no gene match. The CDR3 has 13 amino acids. The CDR3 reads CASSRDRGYEQYF. CDR3 sequence (DNA): TGTGCCAGCAGTCGGGACAGGGGATACGAGCAGTACTTC.

The V gene is TRBV28, the J gene TRBJ1-2, with TRBD1 matching over 7 bases. The CDR3 sequence is 15 residues long. V was pared by 6 bases and J by 2 bases, with 9 bases of the junction left unmatched. Germline CDR1 MDHEN, CDR2 SYDVKM. The CDR3 DNA follows: TGTGCCAGCAGCCTGGGTACAGGGGCCAACTATGGCTACACCTTC. As protein: CASSLGTGANYGYTF.

The chain uses TRBV7-8 and TRBJ2-2, with D possibly being TRBD2 (5 bases). Germline V gives CDR1 SGHVS, CDR2 FQNEAQ. Trimming stripped 1 base from V and 1 base from J, with 13 bases between. The CDR3 extends over 17 amino acids. CDR3 DNA sequence: TGTGCCAGCAGCTTAGTTCTCCTCGGGGAGAACACCGGGGAGCTGTTTTTT. As protein: CASSLVLLGENTGELFF.

The chain combines TRBV30 with TRBJ1-6; tentatively, D is TRBD1 (5 bases). This CDR3 contains 13 residues. From germline, CDR1 is GTSNPN and CDR2 SVGIG (reference sequence). Deletions cut 4 bases from V and 9 bases from J, with 13 bases between. In DNA, the CDR3 is TGTGCCTGGAAAGGAGGGGTGGGTTCACCCCTCCACTTT. Amino acid sequence: CAWKGGVGSPLHF. Combining the CDR3 with reference TRBV30 and TRBJ1-6 gives the whole variable domain SQTIHQWPATLVQPVGSPLSLECTVEGTSNPNLYWYRQAAGRGLQLLFYSVGIGQISSEVPQNLSASRPQDRQFILSSKKLLLSDSGFYLCAWKGGVGSPLHFGNGTRLTVT.

The rearrangement joins TRBV6-1 to TRBJ2-7; D is possibly TRBD2 (5 bases). Germline-derived CDR1 and CDR2 are MNHNS and SASEGT. The CDR3 loop spans 15 amino acids. V was pared by 1 base and J by 2 bases, with 12 bases between. CDR3 region: CASSEEARAPYEQYF. The CDR3, as DNA: TGTGCCAGCAGTGAAGAGGCGAGGGCCCCCTACGAGCAGTACTTC.

The chain recombines TRBV30 with TRBJ1-2; no definite D call. V gave up 7 bases and J gave up 2 bases, with 5 bases separating them. The CDR3 covers 10 residues. In germline, CDR1 is GTSNPN, CDR2 SVGIG (reference sequence). CDR3 nucleotides: TGTGCCTCCTTCAACTATGGCTACACCTTC. Protein: CASFNYGYTF.

This chain connects TRBV6-5 to TRBJ2-5, with TRBD2 as a possible D gene (5 bases). CDR3 size: 14 residues. CDR1 and CDR2 from the germline V gene are MNHEY and SVGAGI. V shed 6 bases and J shed 7 bases, with 18 bases lying between them. As DNA, the CDR3 is TGTGCCAGCAGCCTTACGTGGGGAGTAGGGACCCAGTACTTC. This encodes CASSLTWGVGTQYF.

The rearrangement links TRBV5-6 to TRBJ2-7; 14 bases map to TRBD2. Trimming took 4 bases from V and 3 from J; bases not matched to a gene: 3. The germline CDR1 and CDR2 sequences are SGHDT and YYEEEE. This CDR3 region has 15 residues. The CDR3 spells CASSGTSGGFYEQYF. CDR3 nucleotides: TGTGCCAGCAGCGGGACTAGCGGGGGATTCTACGAGCAGTACTTC.

This clone occurred once. The rearrangement joins TRBV5-4 to TRBJ2-1; TRBD2 agrees at 7 bases. J gave up 8 bases and V 0 bases, and 11 bases lay outside the gene matches. CDR3 length equals 16 residues. CDR1 SGHNT and CDR2 YYREEE come from the germline V gene (reference sequence). The CDR3 sequence is CASSLGAGDFTYEQFF. The CDR3 nucleotides read TGTGCCAGCAGCTTGGGGGCGGGGGACTTTACTTATGAGCAGTTCTTC.

This clone has just a few counts. The chain employs TRBV2 and TRBJ2-2; D perhaps matches TRBD1 (6 bases). The CDR3 contains 13 residues. CDR1 is SNHLY, CDR2 FYNNEI, per germline. With 7 bases removed from V and 1 base from J, the gap between germline ends came to 7 bases. CDR3 protein: CASNRVNTGELFF. The CDR3 DNA reads TGTGCCAGCAACAGGGTGAACACCGGGGAGCTGTTTTTT.

The genes are TRBV2 and TRBJ2-7; the match to TRBD1 covers 7 bases. This CDR3 comprises 13 residues. Germline V gives CDR1 SNHLY, CDR2 FYNNEI. With V trimmed by 7 bases and J by 5 bases, 8 bases remained unmatched. The CDR3 sequence: CASNRQGSDEQYF. Written as DNA, the CDR3 is TGTGCCAGCAACCGACAGGGATCGGACGAGCAGTACTTC.

This chain connects TRBV2 to TRBJ2-7; D remains unclear. V lost 6 bases, J lost 1 base, and 13 bases lay in between. The CDR3 is 14 amino acids. In germline, CDR1 is SNHLY, CDR2 FYNNEI. DNA for the CDR3: TGTGCCAGCAGGGCGGTGGATAAATCCTACGAGCAGTACTTC. Translated, it gives CASRAVDKSYEQYF.

The V gene is TRBV28, the J gene TRBJ1-4, with D possibly matching TRBD1 (5 bases). The CDR3 length is 18 residues. V dropped 8 bases and J dropped 5 bases, with 27 bases sitting between them. The germline gives CDR1 MDHEN, CDR2 SYDVKM. CDR3 sequence: CASFAWSRGGAGNEKLFF. Written as DNA, the CDR3 is TGTGCCAGCTTCGCATGGTCTAGGGGTGGGGCTGGGAATGAAAAACTGTTTTTT.

The V and J genes are TRBV27 and TRBJ2-7; unclear D gene. Germline lookup yields CDR1 MNHEY and CDR2 SMNVEV (reference sequence). The CDR3 consists of 14 residues. The V end was cut by 0 bases, the J end by 2 bases, with 8 bases between. The CDR3 coding sequence is TGTGCCAGCAGTTTATCCAGGCCCGCCTACGAGCAGTACTTC. It encodes CASSLSRPAYEQYF.

The chain is built from TRBV7-9 and TRBJ1-1; D call uncertain. V shed 6 bases and J shed 0 bases, with 14 bases lying between them. Per the germline V gene, CDR1 is SEHNR and CDR2 is FQNEAQ (reference sequence). The CDR3 is 15 amino acids. In DNA, the CDR3 is TGTGCCAGCAGTCCACAATCCGGGATGAACACTGAAGCTTTCTTT. The encoded protein is CASSPQSGMNTEAFF. The full variable domain, its missing parts supplied by reference TRBV7-9 and TRBJ1-1, is DTGVSQNPRHKITKRGQNVTFRCDPISEHNRLYWYRQTLGQGPEFLTYFQNEAQLEKSRLLSDRFSAERPKGSFSTLEIQRTEQGDSAMYLCASSPQSGMNTEAFFGQGTRLTVV.